This T cell receptor beta chain was documented in a study of cytomegalovirus exposure and HLA in healthy donors. Regarding the study as a whole: Across donors, sequencing depth was assumed by presence/absence analyses to be roughly uniform. Earlier analysis looked at TCR beta V segments, and most were productive about 90% or about 30% of the time.

As to this clone: The antigen remains unidentified.

The CDR3 loop spans 15 amino acids. The trim removed 2 bases at V and 9 bases at J, leaving 3 bases unmatched. The germline gives CDR1 ENHRY, CDR2 SYGVKD. Donors showed nominal health when sampled, although they likely had unrecorded immune exposures. 60 Vbeta and 13 Jbeta primers were used in PCR. Produced via immunoSEQ multiplex PCR; TCRdb's table is partial and in-frame only. The sample shows about 150,000 clones, about four fifths of them seen only once. This receptor was taken from a human donor in good health. The sample comprised PBMCs. The rearrangement links TRBV10-3 to TRBJ2-1, with 14 bases that match TRBD2. The CDR3, as DNA: TGTGCCATCAGTGAGAGAGGACTAGCGGGGGGTGAGCAGTTCTTC. Translation gives CAISERGLAGGEQFF.